This TCR beta chain was observed in a study of PD-1 blockade in classical Hodgkin lymphoma. Study outcomes and limitations: The study reported lower baseline TCR diversity in newly diagnosed patients than in healthy donors. The baseline diversity of complete responders showed similarity to that of newly diagnosed patients. Why the repertoires differ is still unclear, perhaps disease activity or prior therapy.

Some clones are missing from TCRdb's copy, which holds only in-frame ones; the method was immunoSEQ multiplex PCR. The data show about 43,000 clones, roughly 78% seen once. Each patient's relapse followed autologous stem cell transplantation, and brentuximab vedotin exposure varied. As to this clone: The antigen remains undetermined.

CDR1 is LNHDA and CDR2 is SQIVND in the germline V gene (reference sequence). Trimming took off 3 bases at V and 4 bases at J, with 13 bases between the two ends. The CDR3 spans 15 residues. Sequenced material: peripheral blood mononuclear cells (PBMCs), taken before the second cycle of nivolumab. This receptor was taken from a human donor with classical Hodgkin lymphoma. The rearrangement links TRBV19 to TRBJ1-5; possible D gene TRBD1, 6 bases. CDR3 amino acids: CASSMRGGSNQPQHF. The CDR3 DNA is TGTGCCAGTAGTATGAGGGGGGGGTCGAATCAGCCCCAGCATTTT.